The 2 T cell receptor beta chains below come from one sample, sequenced in a study of blood T cell repertoires in COVID-19. Libraries were prepared by immunoSEQ multiplex PCR; TCRdb keeps only in-frame clonotypes and omits some of them. This table has approximately 150,000 clones, around 89% appearing once. The sequencing input was peripheral blood. These receptors originate from a middle-aged man with active or convalescent COVID-19.

The rearrangement joins TRBV25-1 to TRBJ2-5; 10 bases are shared with TRBD1. The CDR3 consists of 15 residues. Unmatched junction bases numbered 11, after V lost 10 bases and J lost 3 bases. Germline V gene sequence: CDR1 MGHDK, CDR2 SYGVNS. CDR3 in amino acids: CATSDRGRLEETQYF. CDR3 sequence (DNA): TGTGCCACCAGCGACAGGGGGCGTCTGGAAGAGACCCAGTACTTC.

A few counts support this clone. V and J are TRBV5-1 and TRBJ2-7; 7 bases are a match to TRBD1. Trimming removed 2 bases from V and 3 bases from J; junction bases left unmatched: 2. The CDR3 spans 13 residues. In germline, CDR1 is SGHRS, CDR2 YFSETQ. The CDR3 DNA follows: TGCGCCAGCAGCTTCGGACAGGTCTACGAGCAGTACTTC. It yields the protein CASSFGQVYEQYF.